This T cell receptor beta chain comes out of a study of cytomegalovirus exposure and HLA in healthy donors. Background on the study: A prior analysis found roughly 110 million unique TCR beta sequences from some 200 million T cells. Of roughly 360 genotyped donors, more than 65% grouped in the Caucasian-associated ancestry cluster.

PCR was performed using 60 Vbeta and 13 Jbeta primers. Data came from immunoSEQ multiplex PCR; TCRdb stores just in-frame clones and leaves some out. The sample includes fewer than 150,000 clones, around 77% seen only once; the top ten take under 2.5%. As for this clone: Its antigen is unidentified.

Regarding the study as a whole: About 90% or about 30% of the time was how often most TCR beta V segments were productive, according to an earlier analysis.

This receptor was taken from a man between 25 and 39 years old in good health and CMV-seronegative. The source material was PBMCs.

The CDR3 coding sequence is TGTGCCAGCAGCTTAGGAGTTGTGACAGGGGGCCTAGAGACCCAGTACTTC. Its translation: CASSLGVVTGGLETQYF. The chain recombines TRBV7-6 with TRBJ2-5, with 10 bases aligning to TRBD1. The CDR3 is 17 residues long. Unmatched junction bases numbered 9, after V lost 1 base and J lost 4 bases. Germline V gene sequence: CDR1 SGHVS, CDR2 FNYEAQ.